This TCR beta chain was captured by sequencing in a study of cytomegalovirus exposure and HLA in healthy donors. At the level of the study: Among 398 genotyped donors, 65% to 90% fell in the Caucasian-associated ancestry cluster. Study results and limitations: There were a few CMV-associated chains whose specificity for CMV antigens was confirmed in vitro. Later analysis suggested links between common viral pathogens and several top significant clusters.

This clone showed up just a few times. Its antigen remains unidentified. PCR amplification relied on 60 Vbeta primers (plus 13 Jbeta primers). Using immunoSEQ multiplex PCR, the repertoire was profiled, and TCRdb retains in-frame clones only, with some absent. The sample carries some 130,000 clones, roughly 9.6% recorded once. The sequence came from a woman aged 40 to 50 in good health and CMV-seropositive. The sequencing sample was made of PBMCs.

The CDR3: CASSQAAGGTTEAFF. CDR3 nucleotides: TGTGCCAGCAGTCAAGCCGCAGGGGGCACCACTGAAGCTTTCTTT. V gene TRBV5-4 combines with J gene TRBJ1-1, with TRBD1 identical over 8 bases. Germline CDR1 is SGHNT and CDR2 is YYREEE (reference sequence). J was trimmed by 4 bases and V by 5 bases; bases with no gene match: 10. The CDR3 is 15 residues long.